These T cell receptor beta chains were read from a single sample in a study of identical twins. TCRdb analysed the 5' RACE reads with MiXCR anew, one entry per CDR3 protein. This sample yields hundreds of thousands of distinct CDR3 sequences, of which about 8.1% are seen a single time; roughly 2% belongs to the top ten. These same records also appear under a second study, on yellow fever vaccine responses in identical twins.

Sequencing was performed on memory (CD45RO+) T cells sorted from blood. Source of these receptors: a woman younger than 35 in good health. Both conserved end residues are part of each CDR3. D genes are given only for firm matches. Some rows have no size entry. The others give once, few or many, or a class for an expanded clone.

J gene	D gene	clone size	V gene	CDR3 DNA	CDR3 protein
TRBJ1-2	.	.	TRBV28	TGTGCCACCCGGAAAAAAGACTACACCTTC	CATRKKDYTF
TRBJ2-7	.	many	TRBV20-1	TGCAGTGCAGTGCAGAACTCGGCCGAGCAGTACTTC	CSAVQNSAEQYF
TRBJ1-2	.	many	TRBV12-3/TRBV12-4	TGTGCCAGCCTCTCCAGGACCCACAACTATGGCTACACCTTC	CASLSRTHNYGYTF
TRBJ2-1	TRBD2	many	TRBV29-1	TGCAGCGTTGAGCCTAGCGGGAGACCCAATGAGCAGTTCTTC	CSVEPSGRPNEQFF
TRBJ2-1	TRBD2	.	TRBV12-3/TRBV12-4	TGTGCCAGCAAGTGGGCGGGAGTAAACTACAATGAGCAGTTCTTC	CASKWAGVNYNEQFF
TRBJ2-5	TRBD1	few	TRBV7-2	TGTGCCAGCAGCTTAAACCCCTTGGACAGGTTTGAGACCCAGTACTTC	CASSLNPLDRFETQYF
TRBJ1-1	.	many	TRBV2	TGTGCCAGCAGTGTCATCTCGAACACTGAAGCTTTCTTT	CASSVISNTEAFF
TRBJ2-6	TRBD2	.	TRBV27	TGTGCCAGCAGTTTACTAGGGCTAGCGGGGGGGCCCGCTGGGGCCAACGTCCTGACTTTC	CASSLLGLAGGPAGANVLTF
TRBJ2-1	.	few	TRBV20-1	TGCAGTGCTAGAGATACTGAGAGGGGTGACTACAATGAGCAGTTCTTC	CSARDTERGDYNEQFF
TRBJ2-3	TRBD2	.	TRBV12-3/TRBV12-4	TGTGCCAGCAGACTAGCGGGGGGTAAGGGGGGCACAGATACGCAGTATTTT	CASRLAGGKGGTDTQYF
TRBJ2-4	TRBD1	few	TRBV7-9	TGTGCCAGCAGTCGGGACAGGTACATTCAGTACTTC	CASSRDRYIQYF
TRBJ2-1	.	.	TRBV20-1	TGCAGTGCTGAAGGCCGGGACAAGCAGTTCTTC	CSAEGRDKQFF
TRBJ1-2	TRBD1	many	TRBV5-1	TGCGCCAGCAGCTTAAGAGGGGGCGAGGGCTATGGCTACACCTTC	CASSLRGGEGYGYTF
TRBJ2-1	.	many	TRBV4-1	TGCGCCAGCAGATCGGAGGGCGCCGGAGGCAATGAGCAGTTCTTC	CASRSEGAGGNEQFF
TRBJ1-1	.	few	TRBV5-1	TGCGCCAGCAGCTTGACGGATTACACTGAAGCTTTCTTT	CASSLTDYTEAFF
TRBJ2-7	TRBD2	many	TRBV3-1	TGTGCCAGCAGCCCTAGCGGGGCCTACGAGCAGTACTTC	CASSPSGAYEQYF
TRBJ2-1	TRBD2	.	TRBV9	TGTGCCAGCAGCGTCGGACTAGCGGGAGCTGGGGGGGAGGGTGAGCAGTTCTTC	CASSVGLAGAGGEGEQFF
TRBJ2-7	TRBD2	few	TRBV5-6	TGTGCCAGCAGCTTCGCAGCGGGAATGAACGAGCAGTACTTC	CASSFAAGMNEQYF
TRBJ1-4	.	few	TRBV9	TGTGCCAGCAGCGGAGGACTCGCGGATGAAAAACTGTTTTTT	CASSGGLADEKLFF
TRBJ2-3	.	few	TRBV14	TGTGCCAGCAGCCCCCTAGGAGCGGTCACAGATACGCAGTATTTT	CASSPLGAVTDTQYF
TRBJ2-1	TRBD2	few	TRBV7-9	TGTGCCAGCAGCTTGCCGGGAGGGCACTACAATGAGCAGTTCTTC	CASSLPGGHYNEQFF
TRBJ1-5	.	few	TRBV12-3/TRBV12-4	TGTGCCAGCAGTGGGGACAATCAGCCCCAGCATTTT	CASSGDNQPQHF
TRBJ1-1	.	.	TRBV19	TGTGCCAGTACCAACAGGGCCTCGAACACTGAAGCTTTCTTT	CASTNRASNTEAFF
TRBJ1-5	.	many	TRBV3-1	TGTGCCAGCAGCCAAGATCTTAGGAACAGTCAGCCCCAGCATTTT	CASSQDLRNSQPQHF
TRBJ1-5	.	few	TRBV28	TGTGCCAGCAGTTTTTCAGGGGATCAGCCCCAGCATTTT	CASSFSGDQPQHF
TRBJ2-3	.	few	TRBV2	TGTGCCAGCAACTCCGTCGCGAGTACAGATACGCAGTATTTT	CASNSVASTDTQYF
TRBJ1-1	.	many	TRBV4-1	TGCGCCAGCAGCCAACTAGGCCAAAGCATGAACACTGAAGCTTTCTTT	CASSQLGQSMNTEAFF
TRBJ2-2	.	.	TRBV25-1	TGTGCCAGCAGTTCCCCCGTGGGAAAGTCGAACACCGGGGAGCTGTTTTTT	CASSSPVGKSNTGELFF
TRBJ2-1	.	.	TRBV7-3	TGTGCCAGCACCTCCCCAGCCCCAAGCTCCTACAATGAGCAGTTCTTC	CASTSPAPSSYNEQFF
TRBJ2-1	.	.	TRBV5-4	TGTGCCAGCAGCTTGGTGGGCAGGGGGGGGGACAATGAGCAGTTCTTC	CASSLVGRGGDNEQFF
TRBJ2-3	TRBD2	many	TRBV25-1	TGTGCCAGCAGTGCCGAAACACTAGCGGGGCAATCAGATACGCAGTATTTT	CASSAETLAGQSDTQYF
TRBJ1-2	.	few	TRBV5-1	TGCGCCAGCAGAACGGCCACGGGACCGTCCAGCGCCTATGGCTACACCTTC	CASRTATGPSSAYGYTF
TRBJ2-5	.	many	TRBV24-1	TGTGCCACCAGTGAACTCGGGAGTCCAACTGAGACCCAGTACTTC	CATSELGSPTETQYF
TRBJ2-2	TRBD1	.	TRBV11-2	TGTGCCAGCAACCTAGGGACAGGAGTCCACGGGGAGCTGTTTTTT	CASNLGTGVHGELFF
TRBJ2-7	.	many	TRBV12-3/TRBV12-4	TGTGCCAGCAGGGGTGGGGCTACCCCCTTACGAGAGCAGTACTTC	CASRGGATPLREQYF
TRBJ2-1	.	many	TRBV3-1	TGTGCCAGCAGCCAACGTGGTGAGCAGTTCTTC	CASSQRGEQFF
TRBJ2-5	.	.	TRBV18	TGTGCCAGCTCAGGGGAGCAGGGCGCCTCGGCAGAGACCCAGTACTTC	CASSGEQGASAETQYF
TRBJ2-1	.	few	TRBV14	TGTGCCAGCAGCCTAGGCAGGACGGTAGGTGAGCAGTTCTTC	CASSLGRTVGEQFF
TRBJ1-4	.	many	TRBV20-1	TGCAGTGCTAGGGACCTCGGGTGGTCTAATGAAAAACTGTTTTTT	CSARDLGWSNEKLFF
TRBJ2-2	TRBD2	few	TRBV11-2	TGTGCCAGCAGCTTTATACCGGGGGGACTAGCGGGAGAGGTCGGGGAGCTGTTTTTT	CASSFIPGGLAGEVGELFF
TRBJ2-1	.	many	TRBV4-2	TGTGCCAGCAGCCAAGAAAATATGGGCCATGAGCAGTTCTTC	CASSQENMGHEQFF
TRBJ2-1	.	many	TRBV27	TGTGCCAGCAGTTTACGGGGCGGTAGCTCCTACAATGAGCAGTTCTTC	CASSLRGGSSYNEQFF
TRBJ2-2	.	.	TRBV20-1	TGCAGTGCTAGTGGGCCTGGCACCGGGGAGCTGTTTTTT	CSASGPGTGELFF
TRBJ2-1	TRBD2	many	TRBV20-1	TGCAGTGCTAGTACCCCAATAGCGGGAGGGTACTACAATGAGCAGTTCTTC	CSASTPIAGGYYNEQFF
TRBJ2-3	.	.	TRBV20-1	TGCAGTGCTAGAGATGGAGGTACGCAGTATTTT	CSARDGGTQYF
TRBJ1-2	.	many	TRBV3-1	TGTGCCAGCAGCCAAGCGGGGTATGGCTACACCTTC	CASSQAGYGYTF
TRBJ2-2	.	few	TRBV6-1	TGTGCCAGCACCGGAGGGGGGGGGACGATTACCGGGGAGCTGTTTTTT	CASTGGGGTITGELFF
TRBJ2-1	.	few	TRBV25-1	TGTGCCAGCAGTGAGCTGGGTCCCTACAATGAGCAGTTCTTC	CASSELGPYNEQFF
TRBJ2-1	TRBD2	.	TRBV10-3	TGTGCCATCAGTACCAGAGAGCGGGAGTCCTCCTACAATGAGCAGTTCTTC	CAISTRERESSYNEQFF
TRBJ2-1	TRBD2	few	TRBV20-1	TGCAGTGCCGCACGCGGGAGGGCAGCCAATGAGCAGTTCTTC	CSAARGRAANEQFF
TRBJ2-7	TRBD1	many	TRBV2	TGTGCCAGCCGGGACAGCACCTACGAGCAGTACTTC	CASRDSTYEQYF
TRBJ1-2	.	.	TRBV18	TGTGCCAGCTCACCAAGGACGGAGGGTGTCTATGGCTACACCTTC	CASSPRTEGVYGYTF